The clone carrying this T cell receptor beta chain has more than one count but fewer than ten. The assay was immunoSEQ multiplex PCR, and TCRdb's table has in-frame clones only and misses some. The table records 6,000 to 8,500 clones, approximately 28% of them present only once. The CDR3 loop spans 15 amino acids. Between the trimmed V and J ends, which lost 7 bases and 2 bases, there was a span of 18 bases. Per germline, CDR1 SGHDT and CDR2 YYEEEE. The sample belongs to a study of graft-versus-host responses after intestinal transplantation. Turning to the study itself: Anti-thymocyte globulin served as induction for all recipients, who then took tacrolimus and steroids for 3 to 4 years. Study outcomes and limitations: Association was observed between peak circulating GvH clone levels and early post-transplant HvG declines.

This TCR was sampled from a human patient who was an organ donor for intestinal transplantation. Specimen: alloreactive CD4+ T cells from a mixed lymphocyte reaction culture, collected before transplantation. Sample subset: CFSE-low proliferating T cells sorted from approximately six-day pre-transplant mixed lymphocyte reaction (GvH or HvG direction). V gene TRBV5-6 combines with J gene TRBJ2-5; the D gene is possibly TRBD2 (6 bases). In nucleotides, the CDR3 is TGTGCCAGCCTCCGTACGCTAGCGCGGCAAGAGACCCAGTACTTC. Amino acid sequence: CASLRTLARQETQYF.